A selection of T cell receptor beta chains follows, all from one sample in a study of shared clonotypes between healthy human individuals. Profiled with immunoSEQ multiplex PCR; TCRdb holds only in-frame clones, not every one. The data show about 2.5 million clones, around 92% seen once. The sequencing sample was made of naive CD4+ T cells from PBMCs. These receptors came from a man aged 18 to 30 in good health. Some clones in this sample may be carry-over from other donors' samples. Both conserved end residues are part of each CDR3. D genes are given only for firm matches. The size of a clone is reported for some rows only, either as once, few or many, or as a class for expanded clones.

J,V,size,D,CDR3,DNA
TRBJ1-2,TRBV29-1,.,.,CSADEQGRGNYGYTF,TGCAGCGCGGACGAACAGGGCAGGGGAAACTATGGCTACACCTTC
TRBJ1-2,TRBV6-5,.,.,CASSYLGGNDYGYTF,TGTGCCAGCAGTTACCTAGGGGGTAACGACTATGGCTACACCTTC
TRBJ1-4,TRBV9,.,.,CASSVPGHTHNEKLFF,TGTGCCAGCAGCGTTCCGGGGCACACCCATAATGAAAAACTGTTTTTT
TRBJ1-2,TRBV27,.,.,CASSLSSGSQLLSGYTF,TGTGCCAGCAGTTTATCGTCCGGGAGCCAACTACTGAGCGGCTACACCTTC
TRBJ1-1,TRBV6-1,.,TRBD1,CASSEPTGTLNTEAFF,TGTGCCAGCAGTGAACCGACAGGGACTCTGAACACTGAAGCTTTCTTT
TRBJ1-1,TRBV2,.,.,CASSAMTALTEAFF,TGTGCCAGCAGTGCTATGACTGCCCTCACTGAAGCTTTCTTT
TRBJ2-5,TRBV7-9,once,.,CASSLVGGTQYF,TGTGCCAGCAGCTTAGTTGGGGGGACCCAGTACTTC
TRBJ2-5,TRBV9,.,.,CASSVAGGVGETQYF,TGTGCCAGCAGCGTAGCTGGGGGAGTGGGAGAGACCCAGTACTTC
TRBJ1-1,TRBV29-1,.,.,CSVAFRGNTEAFF,TGCAGCGTCGCCTTTAGGGGGAACACTGAAGCTTTCTTT
TRBJ1-1,TRBV6-5,.,TRBD1,CASSPGQGWTEAFF,TGTGCCAGCAGCCCCGGACAGGGCTGGACTGAAGCTTTCTTT
TRBJ2-1,TRBV9,.,.,CASSAGGSSYNEQFF,TGTGCCAGCAGCGCGGGTGGGAGCTCCTACAATGAGCAGTTCTTC
TRBJ2-5,TRBV5-5,.,.,CASSLIGLTGGETQYF,TGTGCCAGCAGCTTGATCGGGCTAACCGGAGGAGAGACCCAGTACTTC
TRBJ2-7,TRBV5-6,.,.,CASSRGDIRLKMEQYF,TGTGCCAGCAGCCGGGGGGACATACGTCTGAAGATGGAGCAGTACTTC
TRBJ1-2,TRBV2,.,.,CASSDETPNYGYTF,TGTGCCAGCAGTGACGAGACACCGAACTATGGCTACACCTTC
TRBJ1-3,TRBV28,once,.,CASSTNGPDPGNTIYF,TGTGCCAGCAGTACAAACGGACCCGATCCTGGAAACACCATATATTTT
TRBJ2-7,TRBV5-1,.,.,CASSLGSSSYEQYF,TGCGCCAGCAGCTTGGGGTCTAGCTCCTACGAGCAGTACTTC
TRBJ1-2,TRBV4-1,few,TRBD1,CASSQGIIRDSNYGYTF,TGCGCCAGCAGCCAAGGGATTATCCGGGACAGTAACTATGGCTACACCTTC
TRBJ1-1,TRBV5-1,once,.,CASSSQGNTEAFF,TGCGCCAGCAGCTCCCAGGGGAACACTGAAGCTTTCTTT
TRBJ2-2,TRBV6-5,.,.,CASSYTDFGGYGELFF,TGTGCCAGCAGTTACACGGATTTTGGGGGCTACGGGGAGCTGTTTTTT
TRBJ2-3,TRBV29-1,few,.,CSVDGGTDTQYF,TGCAGCGTTGACGGGGGCACAGATACGCAGTATTTT
TRBJ2-5,TRBV5-1,.,.,CASSLEGRFYETQYF,TGCGCCAGCAGCTTGGAGGGTAGATTTTATGAGACCCAGTACTTC
TRBJ2-7,TRBV2,.,TRBD2,CASSVAGVGYEQYF,TGTGCCAGCAGTGTAGCGGGAGTAGGCTACGAGCAGTACTTC
TRBJ1-4,TRBV10-3,.,TRBD1,CAISESIGTGNEKLFF,TGTGCCATCAGTGAGTCGATAGGGACAGGGAATGAAAAACTGTTTTTT
TRBJ1-1,TRBV2,.,TRBD1,CASSVLQGGSTEAFF,TGTGCCAGCAGTGTCTTACAAGGGGGCTCCACTGAAGCTTTCTTT
TRBJ1-2,TRBV7-2,.,.,CASSLRSGDHNYGYTF,TGTGCCAGCAGCTTAAGATCAGGCGACCATAACTATGGCTACACCTTC
TRBJ2-2,TRBV28,.,.,CASSRNTGELFF,TGTGCCAGCAGTCGGAACACCGGGGAGCTGTTTTTT
TRBJ2-7,TRBV15,.,.,CATSIGIYGSEQYF,TGTGCCACCAGCATAGGGATTTACGGTTCGGAGCAGTACTTC
TRBJ1-3,TRBV19,.,.,CASSAAGNTIYF,TGTGCCAGTAGCGCGGCTGGAAACACCATATATTTT
TRBJ1-2,TRBV5-4,.,.,CASSFGQGFNYGYTF,TGTGCCAGCAGCTTCGGCCAGGGTTTTAACTATGGCTACACCTTC
TRBJ1-2,TRBV2,few,.,CASLRDTYGYTF,TGTGCCAGCTTACGGGACACCTATGGCTACACCTTC
TRBJ1-6,TRBV6-1,.,TRBD1,CASSGGQQGASYNSPLHF,TGTGCCAGCAGTGGGGGTCAGCAGGGGGCATCCTATAATTCACCCCTCCACTTT
TRBJ1-5,TRBV28,few,.,CASSLGRYQPQHF,TGTGCCAGCAGTTTAGGACGTTATCAGCCCCAGCATTTT
TRBJ1-2,TRBV27,.,TRBD1,CASSYSDRGIYGYTF,TGTGCCAGCAGTTATTCGGACAGGGGGATCTATGGCTACACCTTC
TRBJ2-2,TRBV27,.,.,CASTSPPGRLTGELFF,TGTGCCAGCACCTCACCACCGGGACGGCTCACCGGGGAGCTGTTTTTT
TRBJ2-2,TRBV5-1,.,TRBD2,CASSAPSGYNTGELFF,TGCGCCAGCAGCGCCCCTAGCGGGTATAACACCGGGGAGCTGTTTTTT
TRBJ1-1,TRBV6-1,.,.,CASSVVPSTGRMNTEAFF,TGTGCCAGCAGTGTGGTCCCATCCACAGGTAGGATGAACACTGAAGCTTTCTTT
TRBJ2-7,TRBV7-2,.,.,CASSFAHEQYF,TGTGCCAGCAGCTTCGCCCACGAGCAGTACTTC
TRBJ2-7,TRBV28,once,.,CASSSPGEGAYEQYF,TGTGCCAGCAGCTCACCAGGGGAGGGGGCTTACGAGCAGTACTTC
TRBJ2-1,TRBV5-1,.,TRBD2,CASSVGLAPNYNEQFF,TGCGCCAGCAGCGTCGGACTAGCGCCCAACTACAATGAGCAGTTCTTC
TRBJ2-4,TRBV4-3,.,.,CASSQGVGGEGNIQYF,TGCGCCAGCAGCCAGGGGGTGGGGGGCGAGGGAAACATTCAGTACTTC
TRBJ1-4,TRBV2,.,.,CASSEHLFSGKLFF,TGTGCCAGCAGTGAGCACCTTTTCTCCGGGAAACTGTTTTTT
TRBJ1-5,TRBV28,once,.,CATGTARPIYSNQPQHF,TGTGCCACTGGGACCGCCAGGCCCATTTATAGCAATCAGCCCCAGCATTTT